The source of this T cell receptor beta chain is a study of T cells after yellow fever vaccination. Study-level findings and limits: CD4 and CD8 compartments shared a small share of clonotypes, likely from convergent recombination.

TCRdb re-derived calls from the 5' RACE reads in MiXCR, one entry per CDR3 protein. Of a few hundred thousand distinct CDR3 sequences in the sample, over 4% were seen once. Per the germline V gene, CDR1 is DFQATT and CDR2 is SNEGSKA (reference sequence). The CDR3 runs to 14 residues. V was clipped by 3 bases and J by 6 bases; unmatched bases: 9. Details on this clonotype: Its target is not known.

The clonotype was recovered from a man in his late teens or twenties who received the YFV17D yellow fever vaccine. The rearrangement joins TRBV20-1 to TRBJ2-7, with 9 bases aligning to TRBD1. The material sequenced was PBMCs, taken 5 days after the yellow fever booster vaccination. The CDR3 region has the DNA TGCAGTGCTAGGGACGACAGGGGGGTTCGCGAGCAGTACGTC. Translating gives CSARDDRGVREQYV.